The 21 T cell receptor beta chains below were found in one sample sequenced in a study of graft-versus-host responses after intestinal transplantation. Assay used: immunoSEQ multiplex PCR; TCRdb lists only in-frame clones, some missing. The data hold more than 85,000 clones, with about 94% observed a single time. These TCRs' antigens remain unknown. Specimen: unstimulated CD8+ T cells sorted from spleen or lymph node cells, collected before intestinal transplant. All receptors come from a human donor who received an intestinal transplant.

This clone was seen once. CDR3 protein: CASLGGWSDTQYF. The CDR3 bases are TGTGCCTCCTTGGGGGGATGGTCAGATACGCAGTATTTT. The V gene is TRBV30, the J gene TRBJ2-3; D might be TRBD2 (6 bases). The ends were cut back, 7 bases at V and 4 bases at J, with 15 bases in the middle. The CDR3 covers 13 residues. CDR1 and CDR2 from the germline V gene are GTSNPN and SVGIG (reference sequence).

The table lists this clone with a few counts. This chain connects TRBV14 to TRBJ2-7; D unresolved. V was clipped by 5 bases and J by 0 bases, with 5 bases between them. Per the germline V gene, CDR1 is SGHDN and CDR2 is FVKESK. This CDR3 region has 12 residues. The CDR3 DNA reads as TGTGCCAGCAGCACCTACTCCTACGAGCAGTACTTC. Its protein product is CASSTYSYEQYF.

The V call is TRBV18, the J call TRBJ2-7, with 14 bases identical to TRBD2. This CDR3 is 17 amino acids long. V trimming: 1 base; J trimming: 4 bases; junction bases outside the gene matches: 6. Germline CDR1 is KGHSH and CDR2 is LQKENI. CDR3 sequence (DNA): TGTGCCAGCTCACCACGGACTAGCGGGAGGAAGGCGTACGAGCAGTACTTC. As protein: CASSPRTSGRKAYEQYF. Based on the CDR3 plus reference TRBV18 and TRBJ2-7, the full variable domain is NAGVMQNPRHLVRRRGQEARLRCSPMKGHSHVYWYRQLPEEGLKFMVYLQKENIIDESGMPKERFSAEFPKEGPSILRIQQVVRGDSAAYFCASSPRTSGRKAYEQYFGPGTRLTVT.

The chain combines TRBV19 with TRBJ1-1, with 7 nucleotides matching TRBD1. The V gene end was trimmed by 6 bases and the J gene end by 4 bases; junction bases not matched to a gene: 8. The CDR3 consists of 14 residues. The germline V gene encodes CDR1 LNHDA and CDR2 SQIVND (reference sequence). Here the CDR3 reads CASSPGGRGTEAFF. DNA for the CDR3: TGTGCCAGTAGCCCAGGGGGTCGGGGCACTGAAGCTTTCTTT.

J is TRBJ2-2 and V is TRBV7-9; the match to TRBD1 covers 11 bases. Losses at the gene ends were 5 bases for V and 7 bases for J; bases not matched to a gene: 3. Germline-derived CDR1 and CDR2 are SEHNR and FQNEAQ (reference sequence). There are 14 residues in the CDR3. The CDR3 coding sequence is TGTGCCAGCAGCCGGACAGGGGGCGACGGGGAGCTGTTTTTT. Encoded protein: CASSRTGGDGELFF. The whole variable domain, remainder taken from reference TRBV7-9 and TRBJ2-2, is DTGVSQNPRHKITKRGQNVTFRCDPISEHNRLYWYRQTLGQGPEFLTYFQNEAQLEKSRLLSDRFSAERPKGSFSTLEIQRTEQGDSAMYLCASSRTGGDGELFFGEGSRLTVL.

The J gene is TRBJ2-1, the V gene TRBV5-4; 8 nucleotides agree with TRBD1. The CDR3 loop spans 16 amino acids. The germline V gene has CDR1 SGHNT and CDR2 YYREEE (reference sequence). The V and J ends lost 6 bases and 0 bases, in that order; junction bases with no gene match: 8. Here the CDR3 DNA reads TGTGCCAGCAAGCCCGGTGGGACAGGCTCCTACAATGAGCAGTTCTTC. This codes for CASKPGGTGSYNEQFF.

A remark on this clone: Since no conserved phenylalanine or tryptophan closes the CDR3, a read error is the likely cause. V is TRBV19 and J is TRBJ2-7; tentatively, D is TRBD1 or TRBD2 (5 bases each). Germline CDR1 is LNHDA and CDR2 is SQIVND (reference sequence). The CDR3 is 14 amino acids. V lost 2 bases and J 2 bases, leaving 10 bases between the germline ends. CDR3 nucleotide sequence: TGTGCCAGTAGTATACGGGACCTGACCTACGAGCAGTACCTC. Its translation is CASSIRDLTYEQYL.

This clone appeared once. The chain employs TRBV5-6 and TRBJ2-7; possible D gene TRBD2, 5 bases. Germline values: CDR1 SGHDT, CDR2 YYEEEE. This CDR3 spans 12 amino acids. Trimming stripped 4 bases from V and 1 base from J, with 6 bases between. CDR3 sequence: CASSEGSYEQYF. For the CDR3, the DNA is TGTGCCAGCAGCGAGGGTTCCTACGAGCAGTACTTC.

V usage is TRBV11-2 and J usage is TRBJ2-7; D is unclear. Per the germline V gene, CDR1 is SGHAT and CDR2 is FQNNGV. Between the trimmed V and J ends, which lost 2 bases and 1 base, there was a span of 9 bases. The CDR3 totals 14 residues. CDR3 in DNA: TGTGCCAGCAGCTTAAGTAGTCATTCCTACGAGCAGTACTTC. As protein: CASSLSSHSYEQYF.

The rearrangement uses TRBV7-6 and TRBJ2-2; no definite D call. CDR3 length equals 11 residues. Looked up from germline, CDR1 is SGHVS and CDR2 is FNYEAQ. The V gene lost 2 bases and the J gene lost 9 bases, with 4 bases spanning the gap. The CDR3 protein is CASSLNRELFF. The CDR3 DNA reads TGTGCCAGCAGCTTAAACCGGGAGCTGTTTTTT.

The J gene is TRBJ2-3, the V gene TRBV6-5; D gene uncertain. The V end lost 0 bases, the J end lost 2 bases, and 3 bases lay between the germline ends. The CDR3 extends over 13 amino acids. In germline, CDR1 is MNHEY, CDR2 SVGAGI. The CDR3 DNA reads as TGTGCCAGCAGTTACTCGGCCACAGATACGCAGTATTTT. The encoded protein is CASSYSATDTQYF.

This chain joins TRBV6-5 and TRBJ2-7; no firm D call. The germline V gene encodes CDR1 MNHEY and CDR2 SVGAGI. Trimming stripped 2 bases from V and 5 bases from J, with 13 bases between. This CDR3 region has 14 residues. DNA for the CDR3: TGTGCCAGCAGTTACCGCTTAAGAGGCGACGAGCAGTACTTC. Residues: CASSYRLRGDEQYF.

For this clone: The sample carries other DNA sequences with the same CDR3. V gene TRBV25-1 combines with J gene TRBJ2-3; no clear D gene. V was trimmed by 1 base and J by 3 bases, leaving 2 bases between them. The CDR3 is 12 residues long. Germline V gives CDR1 MGHDK, CDR2 SYGVNS. CDR3 nucleotides: TGTGCCAGCAGTGAATTAACAGATACGCAGTATTTT. It translates to CASSELTDTQYF.

The chain couples TRBV5-1 to TRBJ2-1; 15 nucleotides line up with TRBD2. The germline V gene has CDR1 SGHRS and CDR2 YFSETQ. CDR3 size: 15 residues. J lost 7 bases, V lost 3 bases, and 2 bases had no gene match. For the CDR3, the DNA is TGCGCCAGCAGCTCCGGACTAGCGGGAGGGAATGAGCAGTTCTTC. Translation gives CASSSGLAGGNEQFF.

This chain joins TRBV7-9 and TRBJ2-5; D gene unclear. CDR3 length equals 13 residues. Germline-derived CDR1 and CDR2 are SEHNR and FQNEAQ (reference sequence). The V and J ends lost 2 bases and 2 bases respectively, with 6 bases between them. This CDR3 reads CASSLKGQETQYF. As DNA, the CDR3 is TGTGCCAGCAGCTTAAAGGGTCAAGAGACCCAGTACTTC.

The rearrangement links TRBV19 to TRBJ2-7; D may be TRBD2 (5 bases). Germline assignment: CDR1 LNHDA and CDR2 SQIVND (reference sequence). The ends were cut back, 7 bases at V and 0 bases at J, with 13 bases in the middle. The CDR3 length is 14 residues. The CDR3 sequence: CASKASLSSYEQYF. The CDR3 DNA reads TGTGCCAGTAAGGCTAGCTTGAGCTCCTACGAGCAGTACTTC. Variable domain in full (rest from reference TRBV19 and TRBJ2-7): DGGITQSPKYLFRKEGQNVTLSCEQNLNHDAMYWYRQDPGQGLRLIYYSQIVNDFQKGDIAEGYSVSREKKESFPLTVTSAQKNPTAFYLCASKASLSSYEQYFGPGTRLTVT.

The gene calls are TRBV12-5 and TRBJ2-2, with D possibly TRBD1 on 5 matching bases. This CDR3 has 16 amino acids. Germline assignment: CDR1 LGHNT and CDR2 FRNRAP. Trimming shortened V by 0 bases and J by 5 bases, and 13 bases separated the two germline ends. The CDR3 DNA reads as TGTGCTAGTGGTTTGGTACTGGGGCAAGGTACCGGGGAGCTGTTTTTT. Its translation: CASGLVLGQGTGELFF.

The chain joins TRBV6-5 to TRBJ2-7, with D possibly TRBD2 on 5 matching bases. The V end lost 2 bases, the J end lost 1 base, and 6 bases lay between the germline ends. Germline-derived CDR1 and CDR2 are MNHEY and SVGAGI. The CDR3 consists of 13 residues. The CDR3, as DNA: TGTGCCAGCAGTTACAGCGGATCCTACGAGCAGTACTTC. Residues: CASSYSGSYEQYF.

DNA for the CDR3: TGTGCCAGTAGTATTTGGTCAGGGGCTAAGTTGTACGAGCAGTACTTC. Protein product: CASSIWSGAKLYEQYF. The V call is TRBV19, the J call TRBJ2-7; tentative D call: TRBD1 (6 bases). Trimming cost V 3 bases and J 4 bases, with 19 bases left between them. The CDR3 extends over 16 amino acids. Germline-derived CDR1 and CDR2 are LNHDA and SQIVND (reference sequence).

This rearrangement joins TRBV29-1 to TRBJ2-1; 7 bases match TRBD2. Germline V gene lookup returns CDR1 SQVTM and CDR2 ANQGSEA. After removal of 3 bases from V and 1 base from J, the junction contained 6 bases not matched to a gene. CDR3 length equals 15 residues. CDR3 sequence (DNA): TGCAGCGTTGAGGGGGGAGGGCCGTCCTACAATGAGCAGTTCTTC. This sequence encodes CSVEGGGPSYNEQFF.

Turning to this clone: The sample contains more than one DNA sequence encoding this CDR3. The chain couples TRBV13 to TRBJ2-7; either TRBD1 or TRBD2 may supply D (6 bases each). The germline V gene has CDR1 PRHDT and CDR2 FYEKMQ (reference sequence). Deletions cut 5 bases from V and 4 bases from J, with 12 bases between. The CDR3 contains 13 residues. Written as DNA, the CDR3 is TGTGCCAGCAGCCGCGGGACATCGTACGAGCAGTACTTC. This codes for CASSRGTSYEQYF.